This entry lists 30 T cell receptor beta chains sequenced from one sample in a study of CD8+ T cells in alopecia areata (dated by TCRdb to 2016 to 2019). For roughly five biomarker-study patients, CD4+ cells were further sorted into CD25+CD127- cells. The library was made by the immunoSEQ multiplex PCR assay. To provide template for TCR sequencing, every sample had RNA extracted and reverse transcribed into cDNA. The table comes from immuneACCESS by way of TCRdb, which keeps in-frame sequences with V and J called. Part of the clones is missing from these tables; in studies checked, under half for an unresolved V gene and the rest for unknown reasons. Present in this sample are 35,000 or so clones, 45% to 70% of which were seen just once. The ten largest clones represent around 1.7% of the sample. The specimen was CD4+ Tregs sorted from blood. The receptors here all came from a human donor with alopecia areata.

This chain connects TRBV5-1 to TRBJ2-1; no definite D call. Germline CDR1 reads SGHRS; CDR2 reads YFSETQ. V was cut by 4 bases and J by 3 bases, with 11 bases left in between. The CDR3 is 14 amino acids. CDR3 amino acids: CASSVGAGYNEQFF. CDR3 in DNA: TGCGCCAGCAGCGTCGGAGCAGGCTACAATGAGCAGTTCTTC.

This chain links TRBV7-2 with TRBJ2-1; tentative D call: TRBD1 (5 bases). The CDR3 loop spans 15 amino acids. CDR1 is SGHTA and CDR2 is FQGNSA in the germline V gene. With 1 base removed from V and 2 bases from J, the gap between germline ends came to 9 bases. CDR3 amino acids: CASSLDRLTYNEQFF. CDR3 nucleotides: TGTGCCAGCAGCTTAGACAGGTTGACCTACAATGAGCAGTTCTTC.

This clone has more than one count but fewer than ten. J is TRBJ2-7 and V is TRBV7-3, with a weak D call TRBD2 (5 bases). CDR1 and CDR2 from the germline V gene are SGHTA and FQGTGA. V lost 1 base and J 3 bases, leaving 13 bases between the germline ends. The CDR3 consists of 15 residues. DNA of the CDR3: TGTGCCAGCAGCTTAAAGGCCGGTGAGGGCTACGAGCAGTACTTC. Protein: CASSLKAGEGYEQYF.

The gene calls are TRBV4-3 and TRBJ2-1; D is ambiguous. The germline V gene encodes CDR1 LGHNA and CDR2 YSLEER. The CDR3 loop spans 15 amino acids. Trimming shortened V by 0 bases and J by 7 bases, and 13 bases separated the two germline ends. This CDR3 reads CASSQEVALGNEQFF. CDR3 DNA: TGCGCCAGCAGCCAAGAGGTCGCCCTAGGGAATGAGCAGTTCTTC.

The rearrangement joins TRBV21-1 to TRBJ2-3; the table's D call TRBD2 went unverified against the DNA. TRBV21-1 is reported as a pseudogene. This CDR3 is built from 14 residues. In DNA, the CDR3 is TGTGCCAGCGGAGGCAGTCCTAGCACAGATACGCAGTATTTT. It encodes CASGGSPSTDTQYF.

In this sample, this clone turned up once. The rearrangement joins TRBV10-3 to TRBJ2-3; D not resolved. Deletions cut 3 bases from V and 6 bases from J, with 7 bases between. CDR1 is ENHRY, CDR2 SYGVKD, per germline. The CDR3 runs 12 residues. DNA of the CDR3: TGTGCCATCAGTGATATGACGGATACGCAGTATTTT. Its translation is CAISDMTDTQYF.

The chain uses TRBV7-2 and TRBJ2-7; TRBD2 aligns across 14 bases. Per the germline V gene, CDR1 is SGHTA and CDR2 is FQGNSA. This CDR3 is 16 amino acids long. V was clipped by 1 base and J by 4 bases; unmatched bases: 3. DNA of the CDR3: TGTGCCAGCAGCTTAGTCAGGACTAGCGGGAGGTACGAGCAGTACTTC. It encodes CASSLVRTSGRYEQYF.

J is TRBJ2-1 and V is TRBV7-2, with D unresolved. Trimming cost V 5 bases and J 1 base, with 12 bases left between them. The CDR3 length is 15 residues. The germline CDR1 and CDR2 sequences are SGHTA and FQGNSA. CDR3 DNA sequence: TGTGCCAGCAGCCCAACAGAGATATCCTACAATGAGCAGTTCTTC. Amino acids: CASSPTEISYNEQFF. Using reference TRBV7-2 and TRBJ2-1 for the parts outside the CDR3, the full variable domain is GAGVSQSPSNKVTEKGKDVELRCDPISGHTALYWYRQSLGQGLEFLIYFQGNSAPDKSGLPSDRFSAERTGGSVSTLTIQRTQQEDSAVYLCASSPTEISYNEQFFGPGTRLTVL.

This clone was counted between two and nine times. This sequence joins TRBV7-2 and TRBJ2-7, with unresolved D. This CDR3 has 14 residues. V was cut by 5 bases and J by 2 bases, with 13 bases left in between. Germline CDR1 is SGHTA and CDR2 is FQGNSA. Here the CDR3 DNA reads TGTGCCAGCAGCCCACAGACCGTGGCCTACGAGCAGTACTTC. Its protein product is CASSPQTVAYEQYF.

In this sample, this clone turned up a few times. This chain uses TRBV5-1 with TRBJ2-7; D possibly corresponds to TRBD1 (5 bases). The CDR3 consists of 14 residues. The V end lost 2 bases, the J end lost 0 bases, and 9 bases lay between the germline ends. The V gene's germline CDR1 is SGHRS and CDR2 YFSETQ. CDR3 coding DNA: TGCGCCAGCAGCTTCACAGGATTCTCCTACGAGCAGTACTTC. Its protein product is CASSFTGFSYEQYF.

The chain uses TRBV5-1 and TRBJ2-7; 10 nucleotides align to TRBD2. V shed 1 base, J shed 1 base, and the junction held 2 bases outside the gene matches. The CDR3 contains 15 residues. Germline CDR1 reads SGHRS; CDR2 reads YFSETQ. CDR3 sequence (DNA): TGCGCCAGCAGCTTGACTAGCGGGATATCCTACGAGCAGTACTTC. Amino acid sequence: CASSLTSGISYEQYF.

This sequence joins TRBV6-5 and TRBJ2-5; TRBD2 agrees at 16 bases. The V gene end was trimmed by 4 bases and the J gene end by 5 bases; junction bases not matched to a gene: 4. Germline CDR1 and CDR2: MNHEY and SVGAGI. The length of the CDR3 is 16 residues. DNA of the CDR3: TGTGCCAGCAGTTTCGGGACTAGCGGGAGGGCGGAGACCCAGTACTTC. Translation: CASSFGTSGRAETQYF.

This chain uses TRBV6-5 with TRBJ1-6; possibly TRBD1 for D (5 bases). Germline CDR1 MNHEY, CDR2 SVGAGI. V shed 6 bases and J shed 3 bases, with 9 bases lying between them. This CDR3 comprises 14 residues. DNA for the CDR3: TGTGCCAGCAGGGACATCTTCTATAATTCACCCCTCCACTTT. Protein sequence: CASRDIFYNSPLHF.

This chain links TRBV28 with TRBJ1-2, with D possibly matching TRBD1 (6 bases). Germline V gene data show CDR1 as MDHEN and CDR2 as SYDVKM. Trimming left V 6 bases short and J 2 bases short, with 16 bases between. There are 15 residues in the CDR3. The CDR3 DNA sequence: TGTGCCAGCAGCGACGTGGGGGCAGGGAACTATGGCTACACCTTC. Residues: CASSDVGAGNYGYTF.

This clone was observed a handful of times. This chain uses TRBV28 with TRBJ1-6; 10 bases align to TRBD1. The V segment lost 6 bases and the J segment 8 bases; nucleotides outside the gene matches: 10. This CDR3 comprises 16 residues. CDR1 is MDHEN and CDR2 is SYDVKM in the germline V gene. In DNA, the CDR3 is TGTGCCAGCAGCCGACCCCGGACAGGGGGGCATTCACCCCTCCACTTT. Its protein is CASSRPRTGGHSPLHF.

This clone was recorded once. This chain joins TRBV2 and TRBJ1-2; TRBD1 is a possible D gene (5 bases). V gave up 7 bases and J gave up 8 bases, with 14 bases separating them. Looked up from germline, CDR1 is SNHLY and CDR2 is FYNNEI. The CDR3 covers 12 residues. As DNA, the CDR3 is TGTGCCAGCACGAGGCAGGGTTTGGGCTACACCTTC. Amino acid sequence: CASTRQGLGYTF.

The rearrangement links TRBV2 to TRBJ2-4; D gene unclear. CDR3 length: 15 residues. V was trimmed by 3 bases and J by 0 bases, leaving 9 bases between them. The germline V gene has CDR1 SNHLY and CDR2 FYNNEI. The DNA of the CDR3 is TGTGCCAGCAGTGACCAGCTGATAGCCAAAAACATTCAGTACTTC. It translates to CASSDQLIAKNIQYF.

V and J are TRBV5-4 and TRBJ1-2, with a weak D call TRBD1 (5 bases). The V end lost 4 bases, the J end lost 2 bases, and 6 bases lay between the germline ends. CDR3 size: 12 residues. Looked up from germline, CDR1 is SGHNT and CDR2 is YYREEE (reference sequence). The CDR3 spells CASSRDNYGYTF. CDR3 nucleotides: TGTGCCAGCAGCAGGGACAACTATGGCTACACCTTC.

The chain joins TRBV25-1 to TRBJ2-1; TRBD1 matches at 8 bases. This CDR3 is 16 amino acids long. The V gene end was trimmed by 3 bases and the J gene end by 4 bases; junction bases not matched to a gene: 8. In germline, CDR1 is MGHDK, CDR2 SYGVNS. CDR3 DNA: TGTGCCAGCAGTGACCCCGGGACAGGTATATACAATGAGCAGTTCTTC. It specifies CASSDPGTGIYNEQFF.

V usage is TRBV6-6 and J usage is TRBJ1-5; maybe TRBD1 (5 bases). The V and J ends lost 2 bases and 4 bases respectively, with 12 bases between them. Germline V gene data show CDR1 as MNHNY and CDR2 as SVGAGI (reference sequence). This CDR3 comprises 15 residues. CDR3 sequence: CASSYLPGTNQPQHF. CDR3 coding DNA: TGTGCCAGCAGTTACCTTCCAGGGACGAATCAGCCCCAGCATTTT.

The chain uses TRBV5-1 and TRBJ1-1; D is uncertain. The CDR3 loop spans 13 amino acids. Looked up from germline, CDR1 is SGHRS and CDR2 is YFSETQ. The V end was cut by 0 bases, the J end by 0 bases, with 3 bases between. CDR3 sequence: CASSLGLNTEAFF. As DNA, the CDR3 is TGCGCCAGCAGCTTGGGTTTGAACACTGAAGCTTTCTTT.

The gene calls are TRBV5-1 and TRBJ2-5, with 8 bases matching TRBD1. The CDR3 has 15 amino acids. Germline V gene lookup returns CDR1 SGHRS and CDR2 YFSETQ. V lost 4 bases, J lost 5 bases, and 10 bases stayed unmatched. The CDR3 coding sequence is TGCGCCAGCAGCCCCGCCAGGGGGCGGGTGGAGACCCAGTACTTC. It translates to CASSPARGRVETQYF.

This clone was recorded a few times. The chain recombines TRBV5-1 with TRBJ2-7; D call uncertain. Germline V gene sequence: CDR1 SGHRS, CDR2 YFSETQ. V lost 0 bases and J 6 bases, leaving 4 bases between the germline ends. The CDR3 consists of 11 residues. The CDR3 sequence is CASSLESEQYF. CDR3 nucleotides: TGCGCCAGCAGCTTGGAGAGCGAGCAGTACTTC.

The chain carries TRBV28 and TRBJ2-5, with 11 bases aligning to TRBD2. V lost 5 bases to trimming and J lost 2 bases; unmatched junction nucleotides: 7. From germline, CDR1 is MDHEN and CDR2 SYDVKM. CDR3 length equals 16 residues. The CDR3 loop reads CASSPLLAGAQETQYF. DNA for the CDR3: TGTGCCAGCAGTCCATTACTAGCGGGAGCACAAGAGACCCAGTACTTC. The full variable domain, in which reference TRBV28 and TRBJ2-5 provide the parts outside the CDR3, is DVKVTQSSRYLVKRTGEKVFLECVQDMDHENMFWYRQDPGLGLRLIYFSYDVKMKEKGDIPEGYSVSREKKERFSLILESASTNQTSMYLCASSPLLAGAQETQYFGPGTRLLVL.

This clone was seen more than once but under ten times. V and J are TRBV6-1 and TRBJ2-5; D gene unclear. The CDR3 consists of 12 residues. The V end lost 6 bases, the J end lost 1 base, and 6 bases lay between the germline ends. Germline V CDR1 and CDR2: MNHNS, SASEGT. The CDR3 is CASRPGQETQYF. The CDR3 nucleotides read TGTGCCAGCAGGCCAGGCCAAGAGACCCAGTACTTC.

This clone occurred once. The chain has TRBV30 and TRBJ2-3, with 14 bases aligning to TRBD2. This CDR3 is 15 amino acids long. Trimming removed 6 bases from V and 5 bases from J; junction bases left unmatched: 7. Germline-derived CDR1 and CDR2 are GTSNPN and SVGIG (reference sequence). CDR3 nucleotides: TGTGCCTGCCGACTAGCGGGAGGGCCAGGAGATACGCAGTATTTT. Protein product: CACRLAGGPGDTQYF.

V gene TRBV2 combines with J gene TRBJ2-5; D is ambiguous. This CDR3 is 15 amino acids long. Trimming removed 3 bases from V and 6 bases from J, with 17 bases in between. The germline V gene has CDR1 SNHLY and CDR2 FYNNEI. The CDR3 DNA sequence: TGTGCCAGCAGTGAGGTGGGCCTTGCGCGGCAGACCCAGTACTTC. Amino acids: CASSEVGLARQTQYF. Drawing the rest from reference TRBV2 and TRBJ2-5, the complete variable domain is EPEVTQTPSHQVTQMGQEVILRCVPISNHLYFYWYRQILGQKVEFLVSFYNNEISEKSEIFDDQFSVERPDGSNFTLKIRSTKLEDSAMYFCASSEVGLARQTQYFGPGTRLLVL.

CDR3 nucleotides: TGTGCCAGCAGCTTAAGGCCAGGAACTAACTATGGCTACACCTTC. Translating gives CASSLRPGTNYGYTF. The chain carries TRBV7-2 and TRBJ1-2; D remains unclear. This CDR3 has 15 amino acids. V was pared by 2 bases and J by 0 bases, with 10 bases between. Germline V gene lookup returns CDR1 SGHTA and CDR2 FQGNSA.

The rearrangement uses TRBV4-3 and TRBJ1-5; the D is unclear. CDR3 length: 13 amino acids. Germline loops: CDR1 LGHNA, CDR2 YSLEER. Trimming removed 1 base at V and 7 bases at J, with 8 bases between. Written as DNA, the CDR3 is TGCGCCAGCAGCCAAGGGGTGCACCAGCCCCAGCATTTT. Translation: CASSQGVHQPQHF.

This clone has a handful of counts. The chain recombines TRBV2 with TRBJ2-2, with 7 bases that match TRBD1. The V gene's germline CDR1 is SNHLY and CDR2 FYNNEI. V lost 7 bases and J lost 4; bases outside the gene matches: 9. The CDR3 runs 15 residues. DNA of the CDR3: TGTGCCAGCAATGCACAGGGGAAGGGCACCGGGGAGCTGTTTTTT. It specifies CASNAQGKGTGELFF.